Listed below are T cell receptor beta chains from one sample, sequenced in a study of siplizumab effects on memory and regulatory T cells. TCRdb's copy holds only in-frame clones and misses some; the assay was immunoSEQ multiplex PCR. The sample holds some 120,000 clones; about 93% are singletons and the top ten take roughly 0.15%. The sample was non-Treg CD4+ T cells sorted from blood. The receptors were gathered from a human donor in good health. The CDR3 runs from the conserved cysteine through the conserved F or W. D genes are given only for firm matches. Size values are once, few and many counts, or a class for expanded clones, and some rows have none.

size: NA; D: NA; J: TRBJ1-6; V: TRBV19; DNA: TGTGCCAGTAGTATCGGGCGTGGCAATTCACCCCTCCACTTT; CDR3: CASSIGRGNSPLHF
size: once; D: NA; J: TRBJ2-6; V: TRBV9; DNA: TGTGCCAGCAGCGTAGAAGCAGGGCCCAGGGCCAACGTCCTGACTTTC; CDR3: CASSVEAGPRANVLTF
size: NA; D: NA; J: TRBJ1-5; V: TRBV19; DNA: TGTGCCAGTAGTATAGGGACAGGCAATCAGCCCCAGCATTTT; CDR3: CASSIGTGNQPQHF
size: NA; D: NA; J: TRBJ1-1; V: TRBV6-1; DNA: TGTGCCAGCAGTGAAGGGCAGGGGCATATGAACACTGAAGCTTTCTTT; CDR3: CASSEGQGHMNTEAFF
size: NA; D: NA; J: TRBJ2-7; V: TRBV6-1; DNA: TGTGCCAGCAGTGAAGTCGGGACACCAAACTACGAGCAGTACTTC; CDR3: CASSEVGTPNYEQYF
size: once; D: NA; J: TRBJ2-1; V: TRBV5-4; DNA: TGTGCCAGCAGACATACAGCCAACTCCTACAATGAGCAGTTCTTC; CDR3: CASRHTANSYNEQFF
size: NA; D: TRBD1; J: TRBJ2-3; V: TRBV5-1; DNA: TGCGCCAGCAGCTTGGCGCGGCAGGGGGCCGGGGATACGCAGTATTTT; CDR3: CASSLARQGAGDTQYF
size: NA; D: NA; J: TRBJ1-5; V: TRBV9; DNA: TGTGCCAGCAGCGTAGCCGGCAATAGCAATCAGCCCCAGCATTTT; CDR3: CASSVAGNSNQPQHF
size: once; D: TRBD1; J: TRBJ1-2; V: TRBV28; DNA: TGTGCCAGCAGTGGGCGGGACAGGGGCGGCTATGGCTACACCTTC; CDR3: CASSGRDRGGYGYTF
size: NA; D: NA; J: TRBJ2-3; V: TRBV10-3; DNA: TGTGCCATCAGTGAGTCAGGAGGGGGTACAGATACGCAGTATTTT; CDR3: CAISESGGGTDTQYF
size: NA; D: NA; J: TRBJ2-5; V: TRBV19; DNA: TGTGCCAGTAGTATTGGGGGCGTGGGAGAGACCCAGTACTTC; CDR3: CASSIGGVGETQYF
size: NA; D: NA; J: TRBJ2-7; V: TRBV7-6; DNA: TGTGCCAGCAGCACCCGGGAAACCGGCTACGAGCAGTACTTC; CDR3: CASSTRETGYEQYF
size: NA; D: NA; J: TRBJ2-5; V: TRBV5-4; DNA: TGTGCCAGCAGCTTGAGAAGTCAAGAGACCCAGTACTTC; CDR3: CASSLRSQETQYF
size: NA; D: NA; J: TRBJ2-7; V: TRBV4-1; DNA: TGCGCCAGCAGCCAAGGGGGGCAGACCTACGAGCAGTACTTC; CDR3: CASSQGGQTYEQYF
size: NA; D: NA; J: TRBJ2-2; V: TRBV18; DNA: TGTGCCAGCTCACCCTACAGGGTACCCGGGGAGCTGTTTTTT; CDR3: CASSPYRVPGELFF
size: NA; D: TRBD1; J: TRBJ2-1; V: TRBV7-3; DNA: TGTGCCAGCAGCGACAGGACAGGGGGCGCCTACAATGAGCAGTTCTTC; CDR3: CASSDRTGGAYNEQFF
size: NA; D: NA; J: TRBJ2-6; V: TRBV11-2; DNA: TGTGCCAGCAGCGTACTCTCTGGGGCCAACGTCCTGACTTTC; CDR3: CASSVLSGANVLTF
size: NA; D: NA; J: TRBJ2-3; V: TRBV5-4; DNA: TGTGCCAGCAGCTTATCCAGCGGGACAGATACGCAGTATTTT; CDR3: CASSLSSGTDTQYF
size: NA; D: TRBD2; J: TRBJ2-5; V: TRBV5-1; DNA: TGCGCCAGCAGCTTGGTCGGGCGAGCGGGGTTGGCGGGAACCCAGTACTTC; CDR3: CASSLVGRAGLAGTQYF
size: once; D: TRBD2; J: TRBJ2-5; V: TRBV7-3; DNA: TGTGCCAGCAGCTTAGGGCTAGCGGGGGGTTTTAGGGAGGAGACCCAGTACTTC; CDR3: CASSLGLAGGFREETQYF
size: once; D: NA; J: TRBJ1-4; V: TRBV7-2; DNA: TGTGCCAGCAGCTTAGGATCGTCAGGCGCGGCTAATGAAAAACTGTTTTTT; CDR3: CASSLGSSGAANEKLFF
size: NA; D: NA; J: TRBJ1-1; V: TRBV5-4; DNA: TGTGCCAGCAGCTTGGGGGGGCATAAGGGCACTGAAGCTTTCTTT; CDR3: CASSLGGHKGTEAFF